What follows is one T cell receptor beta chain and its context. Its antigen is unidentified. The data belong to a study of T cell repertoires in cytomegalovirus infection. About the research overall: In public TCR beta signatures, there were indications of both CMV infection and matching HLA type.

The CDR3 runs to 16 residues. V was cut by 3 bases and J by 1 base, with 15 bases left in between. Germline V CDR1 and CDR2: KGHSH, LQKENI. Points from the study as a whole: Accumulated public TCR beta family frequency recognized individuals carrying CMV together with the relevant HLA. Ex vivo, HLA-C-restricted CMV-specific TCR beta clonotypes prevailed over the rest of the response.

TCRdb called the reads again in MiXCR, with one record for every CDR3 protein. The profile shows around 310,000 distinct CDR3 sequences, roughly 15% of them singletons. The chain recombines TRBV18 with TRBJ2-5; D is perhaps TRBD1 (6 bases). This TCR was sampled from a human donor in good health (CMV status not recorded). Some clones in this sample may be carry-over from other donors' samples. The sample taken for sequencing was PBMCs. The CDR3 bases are TGTGCCAGCTCACCCCTCAACGGACAGATCCAAGAGACCCAGTACTTC. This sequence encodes CASSPLNGQIQETQYF.